This TCR beta chain derives from a study of blood T cell repertoires in COVID-19. Background on the study: T cells, B-cell-depleted T cells, or PBMCs supplied cDNA or gDNA.

One Seattle source followed patients from active infection through their disease course. The table came from immunoSEQ multiplex PCR; TCRdb's copy has only in-frame clones and leaves some out. The table has some 170,000 clones, approximately 80% seen once. The CDR3 loop spans 16 amino acids. The germline V and J ends were trimmed by 2 bases and 8 bases, with 19 bases remaining between them. The V gene's germline CDR1 is SGHTS and CDR2 YDEGEE. Sequenced: peripheral blood. The chain combines TRBV5-8 with TRBJ1-4; tentatively, D is TRBD1 (5 bases). This clonotype originated in a woman aged 40 to 50 with COVID-19, enrolled during active disease. As DNA, the CDR3 is TGTGCCAGCAGCTTACAGACGGGCGGGGGTCGGGAAAAACTGTTTTTT. Amino acids: CASSLQTGGGREKLFF.